A selection of T cell receptor beta chains follows, all from one sample in a study of PD-L1 blockade in urothelial cancer. TCRdb's table, derived via immunoSEQ multiplex PCR, lists solely in-frame clones and lacks some. The sample lists 55,000 to 70,000 clones; over 75% were seen once. Sequencing was performed on PBMCs, taken around atezolizumab (anti-PD-L1) treatment. The receptors derive from a man between 65 and 85 years old with urothelial cancer. Both conserved end residues are part of each CDR3. D genes are given only for firm matches. Clone size appears in some rows only: once, few, many, or a class for an expanded clone.

>once|TRBJ1-2|TRBV2|TRBD1
CASDFDRGSYGYTF
TGTGCCAGCGATTTCGACAGGGGAAGCTATGGCTACACCTTC
>NA|TRBJ2-1|TRBV27|TRBD1
CASRTDRTYNEQFF
TGTGCCAGCAGGACGGACAGGACTTACAATGAGCAGTTCTTC
>NA|TRBJ1-2|TRBV6-5|TRBD1
CASRIQGGGYGYTF
TGTGCCAGCAGAATACAGGGGGGCGGCTATGGCTACACCTTC
>few|TRBJ2-5|TRBV30|NA
CAWSGRDSKETQYF
TGTGCCTGGAGTGGTCGTGACAGTAAAGAGACCCAGTACTTC
>NA|TRBJ1-4|TRBV2|NA
CASEGPGGEKLFF
TGTGCCAGCGAGGGCCCAGGCGGTGAAAAACTGTTTTTT
>NA|TRBJ1-2|TRBV18|NA
CASSPPGGAYGYTF
TGTGCCAGCTCACCACCTGGAGGGGCCTATGGCTACACCTTC
>NA|TRBJ2-3|TRBV5-1|TRBD1
CASSLVVPTGRTDTQYF
TGCGCCAGCAGCTTGGTGGTGCCGACAGGGCGCACAGATACGCAGTATTTT
>NA|TRBJ2-3|TRBV9|NA
CASSVTRADTQYF
TGTGCCAGCAGCGTGACTAGGGCAGATACGCAGTATTTT
>NA|TRBJ1-3|TRBV27|NA
CASSSAGGNTIYF
TGTGCCAGCAGTTCCGCGGGTGGAAACACCATATATTTT
>NA|TRBJ1-5|TRBV6-5|NA
CASSTRAQGPQHF
TGTGCCAGCAGTACCCGGGCCCAGGGGCCCCAGCATTTT
>NA|TRBJ2-7|TRBV5-1|TRBD1
CASSQSGQGNYEQYF
TGCGCCAGCAGCCAATCGGGACAGGGGAATTACGAGCAGTACTTC
>NA|TRBJ2-5|TRBV6-5|NA
CASSLARDSETQYF
TGTGCCAGCAGTTTGGCCAGGGATTCGGAGACCCAGTACTTC
>NA|TRBJ2-1|TRBV6-5|TRBD2
CASSSPTSGRPNEQFF
TGTGCCAGCAGTTCACCAACTAGCGGGAGACCCAATGAGCAGTTCTTC
>once|TRBJ1-1|TRBV6-5|NA
CASSRGIINTEAFF
TGTGCCAGCAGCAGGGGTATCATAAACACTGAAGCTTTCTTT
>NA|TRBJ1-1|TRBV5-1|NA
CASSGRGVGKSRTEAFF
TGCGCCAGCAGCGGGCGGGGTGTAGGGAAGAGCCGGACTGAAGCTTTCTTT
>NA|TRBJ2-2|TRBV28|NA
CASRGQGFTGELFF
TGTGCCAGCAGGGGCCAGGGGTTCACCGGGGAGCTGTTTTTT
>few|TRBJ1-2|TRBV4-1|NA
CASSQDDWNPRTYGYTF
TGCGCCAGCAGCCAAGATGATTGGAACCCTAGAACCTATGGCTACACCTTC
>NA|TRBJ2-7|TRBV5-4|TRBD2
CASSNPGAGGYEQYF
TGTGCCAGCAGCAATCCGGGAGCGGGAGGCTACGAGCAGTACTTC
>NA|TRBJ2-1|TRBV4-1|NA
CASSQNPPTFYNEQFF
TGCGCCAGCAGCCAGAACCCTCCTACGTTTTACAATGAGCAGTTCTTC
>NA|TRBJ2-1|TRBV5-1|TRBD2
CASSRGTSGSYNEQFF
TGCGCCAGCAGCAGGGGGACTAGCGGGAGTTACAATGAGCAGTTCTTC
>NA|TRBJ2-5|TRBV15|NA
CATSRDYKGRGRETQYF
TGTGCCACCAGCAGAGATTATAAAGGCAGGGGCCGAGAGACCCAGTACTTC
>NA|TRBJ2-5|TRBV6-5|TRBD2
CASSYSASGLGETQYF
TGTGCCAGCAGTTACTCGGCTAGCGGGTTGGGGGAGACCCAGTACTTC
>NA|TRBJ1-1|TRBV28|TRBD1
CASRYSGQGDTEAFF
TGTGCCAGCCGATATTCTGGACAGGGAGACACTGAAGCTTTCTTT
>NA|TRBJ2-4|TRBV7-9|TRBD2
CASSLVEGLAAKNIQYF
TGTGCCAGCAGCTTAGTGGAGGGACTAGCGGCCAAAAACATTCAGTACTTC
>NA|TRBJ1-1|TRBV29-1|NA
CSVARTANTEAFF
TGCAGCGTTGCAAGGACAGCTAACACTGAAGCTTTCTTT
>NA|TRBJ1-1|TRBV28|NA
CARHREWTEAFF
TGTGCCAGGCACAGGGAGTGGACTGAAGCTTTCTTT
>NA|TRBJ2-1|TRBV19|NA
CASSISPRGNNEQFF
TGTGCCAGTAGTATCTCCCCTAGGGGAAACAATGAGCAGTTCTTC